The 14 T cell receptor beta chains listed next were all sequenced from one sample in a study of naive and memory T cell subsets. Reverse transcription of blood and skin TCR RNA was primed at alpha and beta constant regions. One entry per CDR3 protein results from TCRdb running MiXCR on the 5' RACE reads. The sample has about 20,000 distinct CDR3 sequences, around 3.9% seen once. Whole-blood samples were less than 3 ml of peripheral blood from healthy adult volunteers. The receptors were sampled from a male donor in good health.

This clonotype was recorded many times. The rearrangement uses TRBV6-1 and TRBJ2-5; D is unclear. There are 12 residues in the CDR3. Germline V gene data show CDR1 as MNHNS and CDR2 as SASEGT. V dropped 7 bases and J dropped 1 base, with 7 bases sitting between them. The DNA of the CDR3 is TGTGCCAGCACTCTACTCCAAGAGACCCAGTACTTC. Translating gives CASTLLQETQYF.

This clonotype appeared many times. The chain has TRBV19 and TRBJ1-5; D is ambiguous. V was shortened by 3 bases and J by 3 bases, with 12 bases between the two germline ends. CDR1 LNHDA and CDR2 SQIVND come from the germline V gene (reference sequence). The CDR3 extends over 15 amino acids. CDR3 in amino acids: CASSMVVQYNQPQHF. In DNA, the CDR3 is TGTGCCAGTAGTATGGTTGTACAGTACAATCAGCCCCAGCATTTT.

This clonotype was picked up many times. The V gene is TRBV14, the J gene TRBJ1-2; 7 bases agree with TRBD1. V was pared by 1 base and J by 6 bases, with 8 bases of the junction left unmatched. This CDR3 is 15 amino acids long. Germline loops: CDR1 SGHDN, CDR2 FVKESK. The chain's CDR3 is CASSQGQGRSNGYTF. DNA for the CDR3: TGTGCCAGCAGCCAAGGACAGGGCCGGAGTAATGGCTACACCTTC. Looking up the rest from reference TRBV14 and TRBJ1-2 gives the full variable domain: EAGVTQFPSHSVIEKGQTVTLRCDPISGHDNLYWYRRVMGKEIKFLLHFVKESKQDESGMPNNRFLAERTGGTYSTLKVQPAELEDSGVYFCASSQGQGRSNGYTFGSGTRLTVV.

The J gene is TRBJ2-4, the V gene TRBV18, with TRBD1 identical over 12 bases. The ends lost 3 bases at V and 6 bases at J; junction bases unmatched: 9. The length of the CDR3 is 17 residues. Germline V gene sequence: CDR1 KGHSH, CDR2 LQKENI. The CDR3 bases are TGTGCCAGCTCACCTGGGACAGGGGGCGTAGGCATAAACATTCAGTACTTC. Encoded protein: CASSPGTGGVGINIQYF.

The table lists this clonotype with many counts. The genes are TRBV7-7 and TRBJ2-3, with TRBD1 identical over 7 bases. Germline loops: CDR1 SSHAT, CDR2 FNYEAQ (reference sequence). This CDR3 has 14 residues. CDR3: CATKDRVDGDTQYF. The DNA of the CDR3 is TGTGCGACAAAAGACAGGGTTGACGGAGATACGCAGTATTTT.

This clonotype occurred many times. The V call is TRBV7-2, the J call TRBJ2-3; possibly TRBD2 for D (6 bases). Germline V gives CDR1 SGHTA, CDR2 FQGNSA. The V end was cut by 5 bases, the J end by 4 bases, with 22 bases between. This CDR3 has 17 residues. The CDR3 region has the DNA TGTGCCAGCAGCCACATGCCGGGAGCGGTTGGAGCAGATACGCAGTATTTT. It encodes CASSHMPGAVGADTQYF.

The sample holds many counts of this clonotype. V usage is TRBV6-5 and J usage is TRBJ2-2; D not resolved. V was shortened by 4 bases and J by 0 bases, with 9 bases between the two germline ends. Germline CDR1 is MNHEY and CDR2 is SVGAGI. This CDR3 is 15 amino acids long. The CDR3 spells CASSLLHPNTGELFF. The CDR3 bases are TGTGCCAGCAGTTTATTACACCCGAACACCGGGGAGCTGTTTTTT.

The table lists this clonotype with many counts. CDR3: CASNRQLASREQFF. The CDR3 region has the DNA TGTGCCAGTAACCGACAGCTAGCTTCCCGCGAGCAGTTCTTC. The chain carries TRBV19 and TRBJ2-1, with D perhaps assigned TRBD1 or TRBD2 (5 bases each). The V and J ends lost 7 bases and 10 bases respectively, with 20 bases between them. Germline CDR1 and CDR2: LNHDA and SQIVND (reference sequence). CDR3 size: 14 residues.

This clonotype has at least ten counts. V gene TRBV5-1 combines with J gene TRBJ1-4; D is possibly TRBD1 (5 bases). The CDR3 has 16 residues. Germline-derived CDR1 and CDR2 are SGHRS and YFSETQ. V was pared by 2 bases and J by 0 bases, with 11 bases between. DNA for the CDR3: TGCGCCAGCAGCTTCGGGACGATTGCAACTAATGAAAAACTGTTTTTT. Translation: CASSFGTIATNEKLFF. Filled out from reference TRBV5-1 and TRBJ1-4, the complete variable domain reads KAGVTQTPRYLIKTRGQQVTLSCSPISGHRSVSWYQQTPGQGLQFLFEYFSETQRNKGNFPGRFSGRQFSNSRSEMNVSTLELGDSALYLCASSFGTIATNEKLFFGSGTQLSVL.

This clonotype came up many times. V and J are TRBV7-2 and TRBJ2-3, with 11 bases aligning to TRBD2. The germline V gene encodes CDR1 SGHTA and CDR2 FQGNSA. V trimming: 0 bases; J trimming: 1 base; junction bases outside the gene matches: 12. This CDR3 spans 20 amino acids. CDR3 coding DNA: TGTGCCAGCAGCTTAGCTAGCGGGGGGGCTTTACTTTCTGGCACAGATACGCAGTATTTT. It yields the protein CASSLASGGALLSGTDTQYF.

This clonotype was seen many times. This sequence joins TRBV14 and TRBJ2-7; 7 positions agree with TRBD2. The CDR3 has 17 amino acids. Trimming took 4 bases from V and 1 from J; bases not matched to a gene: 13. CDR1 and CDR2 from the germline V gene are SGHDN and FVKESK. Here the CDR3 DNA reads TGTGCCAGCAGCCCAACTCCCTCCTGGGGAGGGTCCTACGAGCAGTACTTC. The encoded protein is CASSPTPSWGGSYEQYF.

Notes on this clonotype: A much larger clone lies one base from this, so it may be a read error. The gene calls are TRBV6-6 and TRBJ1-5; TRBD1 matches 10 bases. This CDR3 spans 14 amino acids. Looked up from germline, CDR1 is MNHNY and CDR2 is SVGAGI (reference sequence). J gave up 4 bases and V 5 bases, and 2 bases lay outside the gene matches. The CDR3, as DNA: TGTGCCAGCAGTCTGGGACAGGGGAATCAGCCCCAGCATTTT. Translating it yields CASSLGQGNQPQHF.

This clonotype was detected many times. This sequence may be a read error, since a much larger clone differs from it by one base. The V call is TRBV7-9, the J call TRBJ2-7; no clear D. The CDR3 has 13 amino acids. V lost 3 bases and J lost 4, with 10 bases in between. Per the germline V gene, CDR1 is SEHNR and CDR2 is FQNEAQ (reference sequence). Here the CDR3 reads CASSFNPRYEQYF. The CDR3 region has the DNA TGTGCCAGCAGCTTTAACCCTCGTTACGAGCAGTACTTC.

This clonotype has ten or more counts. This CDR3 is CASSQDLGAGIVGNEQFF. CDR3 nucleotide sequence: TGTGCCAGCAGCCAAGATCTTGGTGCAGGGATAGTTGGGAATGAGCAGTTCTTC. V usage is TRBV14 and J usage is TRBJ2-1, with D perhaps TRBD1 (5 bases). Per the germline V gene, CDR1 is SGHDN and CDR2 is FVKESK. Trimming removed 0 bases from V and 7 bases from J, with 22 bases in between. The CDR3 length is 18 residues.